A single TCR beta chain is shown here with its context. This sample is drawn from a study of blood T cell repertoires in COVID-19. About the research overall: Italy, Spain and the United States were the sources of the convalescent and acute COVID-19 samples. T cells, B-cell-depleted T cells, or PBMCs provided the cDNA or gDNA that served as material.

Profiling relied on immunoSEQ multiplex PCR, and the TCRdb table lists in-frame clones only, not all of them. The sample gives fewer than 350,000 clones, about 91% of which show up once; around 9.5% is in the top ten. The cohort comprised adults aged about 18 to 89 years residing in about two dozen US areas. From germline, CDR1 is SQVTM and CDR2 ANQGSEA. V shed 6 bases and J 1 base; nucleotides not matched to a gene: 6. The CDR3 contains 15 residues. The chain uses TRBV29-1 and TRBJ2-6, with TRBD1 matching 7 bases. The material sequenced was PBMCs or T cells enriched from blood (not recorded which). The receptor was derived from a woman in her 40s who had recovered from COVID-19. DNA for the CDR3: TGCAGCGTCGCCGACAGGGAATCTGGGGCCAACGTCCTGACTTTC. Translating gives CSVADRESGANVLTF.